The present T cell receptor beta chain was sequenced within a study of T cell responses to AZD1222 COVID-19 vaccine. Whole-study context: Samples with a second dose at about 4 or about 12 weeks were pooled together. Study-wide results and limits: The repertoires were collected only after the peak T cell response. Dominant at 160-218 and 743-854, vaccine-associated CD4 TCRs also spanned spike. Reportedly, close to half of spike-specific TCRs are directed against unmutated variant regions.

The V end was cut by 5 bases, the J end by 7 bases, with 15 bases between. CDR1 is SGHTA and CDR2 is FQGNSA in the germline V gene. The CDR3 extends over 14 amino acids. Libraries were prepared by immunoSEQ multiplex PCR; TCRdb keeps only in-frame clonotypes and omits some of them. The profile covers approximately 74,000 clones, with roughly four fifths appearing a single time and around 3% taken by the ten largest. In this sample, this clone turned up once. Its target is not known. The rearrangement uses TRBV7-2 and TRBJ2-1; D not certain. The TCR comes from an adult in good health. Here the sequenced sample was peripheral blood, taken on day 0 of AZD1222 vaccination. This CDR3 is CASSMDGPGNEQFF. CDR3 nucleotide sequence: TGTGCCAGCAGCATGGACGGGCCTGGGAATGAGCAGTTCTTC.